A single sample is the source of the 31 T cell receptor beta chains below, sequenced in a study of cytomegalovirus exposure and HLA in healthy donors (dated by TCRdb to the late 2010s). Libraries were prepared through the immunoSEQ multiplex PCR assay. For the multiplex PCR, a mixture combining 60 forward primers for TCR Vbeta segments and 13 reverse primers for TCR Jbeta segments was used. In its TCRdb copy, this immuneACCESS table keeps in-frame sequences only and misses some clones. Where compared with another copy, unresolved V genes explain less than half of these, and the others have no known cause. This sample's table carries more than 25,000 clones. Of the sample, 0.7% to 0.75% falls within the top ten clones. The sample was PBMCs. All receptors derive from a man under 40 in good health and CMV-seronegative.

The chain carries TRBV28 and TRBJ2-7; TRBD2 might be the D (6 bases). CDR1 is MDHEN, CDR2 SYDVKM, per germline. Between the trimmed V and J ends, which lost 5 bases and 11 bases, there was a span of 16 bases. CDR3 size: 12 residues. CDR3 residues: CASSARDSLKYF. Here the CDR3 DNA reads TGTGCCAGCAGTGCACGGGACTCCCTGAAGTACTTC.

The CDR3 nucleotides are TGCAGCGCTCCTGGACAGGGCATAGCCAAAAACATTCAGTACTTC. As protein: CSAPGQGIAKNIQYF. The chain combines TRBV29-1 with TRBJ2-4; TRBD1 matches 8 bases. V was clipped by 7 bases and J by 0 bases; unmatched bases: 8. The CDR3 spans 15 residues. Germline loops: CDR1 SQVTM, CDR2 ANQGSEA.

For the CDR3, the DNA is TGTGCTAGTGGTTTGGTACGTGGAGGGGGGGGCACTGAAGCTTTCTTT. Its translation is CASGLVRGGGGTEAFF. The chain combines TRBV12-5 with TRBJ1-1, with D perhaps TRBD1 (6 bases). Germline-derived CDR1 and CDR2 are LGHNT and FRNRAP. The CDR3 is 16 residues long. The V and J ends lost 0 bases and 4 bases respectively, with 15 bases between them.

Concerning this clone itself: Distinct nucleotide sequences in the sample also encode this CDR3. The CDR3 reads CSAAGGPETQYF. Written as DNA, the CDR3 is TGCAGCGCCGCGGGGGGGCCTGAGACCCAGTACTTC. This chain connects TRBV29-1 to TRBJ2-5, with 9 bases identical to TRBD2. After removal of 7 bases from V and 5 bases from J, the junction contained 5 bases not matched to a gene. Germline V gives CDR1 SQVTM, CDR2 ANQGSEA. This CDR3 spans 12 amino acids.

V is TRBV18 and J is TRBJ1-4; TRBD1 aligns across 7 bases. The CDR3 runs to 16 residues. Trimming removed 4 bases from V and 7 bases from J; junction bases left unmatched: 12. Germline-derived CDR1 and CDR2 are KGHSH and LQKENI. The CDR3 sequence: CASSLNRGQAGEKLFF. The DNA of the CDR3 is TGTGCCAGCTCACTAAATAGGGGGCAAGCTGGTGAAAAACTGTTTTTT.

The V call is TRBV4-3, the J call TRBJ1-3; D remains unclear. Germline CDR1 reads LGHNA; CDR2 reads YSLEER. The CDR3 has 16 residues. V gave up 0 bases and J gave up 3 bases, with 12 bases separating them. CDR3 coding DNA: TGCGCCAGCAGCCAAGATTTAATCGGTAATGGAAACACCATATATTTT. Protein product: CASSQDLIGNGNTIYF.

V usage is TRBV13 and J usage is TRBJ1-1; 7 bases are shared with TRBD1. J gave up 4 bases and V 4 bases, and 3 bases lay outside the gene matches. The CDR3 sequence is 13 residues long. Germline V gives CDR1 PRHDT, CDR2 FYEKMQ (reference sequence). The CDR3 sequence: CASSSQGSTEAFF. In DNA, the CDR3 is TGTGCCAGCAGCTCACAGGGGAGCACTGAAGCTTTCTTT.

The V and J genes are TRBV30 and TRBJ2-3, with 8 bases matching TRBD2. Germline CDR1 is GTSNPN and CDR2 is SVGIG (reference sequence). Trimming removed 0 bases from V and 4 bases from J; junction bases left unmatched: 6. The CDR3 totals 15 residues. The CDR3 protein is CAWSVGTSASDTQYF. The CDR3 bases are TGTGCCTGGAGTGTAGGGACTAGTGCGTCAGATACGCAGTATTTT.

This chain connects TRBV19 to TRBJ2-5, with TRBD1 as a possible D gene (5 bases). Germline V gene lookup returns CDR1 LNHDA and CDR2 SQIVND (reference sequence). This CDR3 is 14 amino acids long. Trimming removed 5 bases at V and 3 bases at J, with 13 bases between. In DNA, the CDR3 is TGTGCCAGTAGTTCCGGCAGGGCGGAAGAGACCCAGTACTTC. This gives the protein CASSSGRAEETQYF.

J is TRBJ2-7 and V is TRBV27; D call uncertain. The CDR3 totals 13 residues. The ends were cut back, 5 bases at V and 1 base at J, with 9 bases in the middle. Germline values: CDR1 MNHEY, CDR2 SMNVEV (reference sequence). The CDR3 DNA is TGTGCCAGCAGTATGGGCCTTTCCTACGAGCAGTACTTC. Protein: CASSMGLSYEQYF.

This sequence joins TRBV15 and TRBJ1-5; D unclear. The CDR3 runs to 13 residues. Trimming left V 5 bases short and J 7 bases short, with 12 bases between. Germline V lookup: CDR1 LNHNV, CDR2 YYDKDF (reference sequence). The CDR3 protein is CATSPRREQPQHF. In nucleotides, the CDR3 is TGTGCCACCAGCCCTAGGCGGGAGCAGCCCCAGCATTTT.

V and J are TRBV5-1 and TRBJ2-7, with TRBD2 as a possible D gene (5 bases). The V gene's germline CDR1 is SGHRS and CDR2 YFSETQ. This CDR3 has 17 residues. Trimming stripped 0 bases from V and 5 bases from J, with 21 bases between. Here the CDR3 DNA reads TGCGCCAGCAGCTTGGTGTACCTGGACTTGACGGCTAACGAGCAGTACTTC. Amino acid sequence: CASSLVYLDLTANEQYF.

V is TRBV11-3 and J is TRBJ2-7; TRBD1 matches at 8 bases. V shed 5 bases, J shed 5 bases, and the junction held 11 bases outside the gene matches. The germline CDR1 and CDR2 sequences are SGHNT and YENEEA. The CDR3 has 15 residues. Here the CDR3 reads CASSGPTGENNEQYF. The CDR3, as DNA: TGTGCCAGCAGCGGGCCGACAGGGGAAAATAACGAGCAGTACTTC.

The chain links TRBV2 to TRBJ1-3; 9 nucleotides agree with TRBD1. This CDR3 spans 16 amino acids. In germline, CDR1 is SNHLY, CDR2 FYNNEI. V lost 7 bases to trimming and J lost 1 base; unmatched junction nucleotides: 8. The CDR3 loop is CASILTGGLSGNTIYF. In nucleotides, the CDR3 is TGTGCCAGCATCCTGACAGGGGGTTTATCTGGAAACACCATATATTTT. Full variable domain (outside the CDR3, taken from reference TRBV2 and TRBJ1-3): EPEVTQTPSHQVTQMGQEVILRCVPISNHLYFYWYRQILGQKVEFLVSFYNNEISEKSEIFDDQFSVERPDGSNFTLKIRSTKLEDSAMYFCASILTGGLSGNTIYFGEGSWLTVV.

This chain uses TRBV2 with TRBJ1-5; maybe TRBD1 (5 bases). The CDR3 is 13 amino acids. V was trimmed by 7 bases and J by 0 bases, leaving 7 bases between them. CDR1 and CDR2 from the germline V gene are SNHLY and FYNNEI. Written as DNA, the CDR3 is TGTGCCAGCATGGGGCCTAGCAATCAGCCCCAGCATTTT. Translation: CASMGPSNQPQHF.

The chain carries TRBV7-9 and TRBJ2-2; weak D call: TRBD2 (6 bases). The CDR3 is 15 residues long. Germline V gene lookup returns CDR1 SEHNR and CDR2 FQNEAQ (reference sequence). The germline V and J ends were trimmed by 4 bases and 4 bases, with 13 bases remaining between them. This CDR3 reads CASSSPGLRTGELFF. In DNA, the CDR3 is TGTGCCAGCAGCTCACCGGGACTCCGCACCGGGGAGCTGTTTTTT.

This chain links TRBV27 with TRBJ2-5; 8 positions match TRBD1. Germline V gene lookup returns CDR1 MNHEY and CDR2 SMNVEV (reference sequence). Unmatched junction bases numbered 11, after V lost 3 bases and J lost 5 bases. This CDR3 region has 16 residues. The CDR3 loop reads CASSLGTGGGLETQYF. The CDR3, as DNA: TGTGCCAGCAGTTTGGGAACAGGGGGAGGTTTGGAGACCCAGTACTTC.

The gene calls are TRBV7-9 and TRBJ2-3; 12 positions agree with TRBD2. Germline values: CDR1 SEHNR, CDR2 FQNEAQ (reference sequence). The length of the CDR3 is 16 residues. V lost 4 bases and J lost 2; bases outside the gene matches: 4. The CDR3 is CASSSWTSGATDTQYF. As DNA, the CDR3 is TGTGCCAGCAGCTCCTGGACTAGCGGGGCCACAGATACGCAGTATTTT.

As for this clone: One end of the junction varies from germline; a read error may be responsible. The V call is TRBV7-7, the J call TRBJ2-3; D is unresolved. This CDR3 has 13 residues. CDR1 and CDR2 from the germline V gene are SSHAT and FNYEAQ (reference sequence). CDR3 protein: CASSLGGPDTQYF. As DNA, the CDR3 is TGTGCTAGCAGCTTAGGTGGCCCAGATACGCAGTATTTT.

The gene calls are TRBV4-2 and TRBJ2-2, with a tentative D call TRBD2 (5 bases). The germline gives CDR1 LGHNA, CDR2 YNFKEQ. The CDR3 covers 15 residues. The V and J ends lost 1 base and 7 bases respectively, with 13 bases between them. CDR3 residues: CASSQVGEFGGELFF. CDR3 bases: TGTGCCAGCAGCCAAGTTGGGGAGTTCGGCGGGGAGCTGTTTTTT.

J is TRBJ2-1 and V is TRBV7-3, with D perhaps matching TRBD2 (6 bases). The germline V and J ends were trimmed by 2 bases and 7 bases, with 15 bases remaining between them. The germline V gene encodes CDR1 SGHTA and CDR2 FQGTGA. CDR3 length equals 15 residues. CDR3 DNA sequence: TGTGCCAGCAGCTTAGACGCGGGGAGAGGTAATGAGCAGTTCTTC. Translated: CASSLDAGRGNEQFF.

The genes are TRBV6-5 and TRBJ1-1; TRBD1 is a possible D gene (6 bases). Germline assignment: CDR1 MNHEY and CDR2 SVGAGI. Trimming shortened V by 4 bases and J by 9 bases, and 9 bases separated the two germline ends. This CDR3 has 11 amino acids. CDR3 bases: TGTGCCAGCAGTTGGGGGGGGCAAGCTTTCTTT. Translation: CASSWGGQAFF.

The chain carries TRBV5-1 and TRBJ1-4, with 8 bases identical to TRBD1. The CDR3 length is 12 residues. Looked up from germline, CDR1 is SGHRS and CDR2 is YFSETQ. With 5 bases clipped from V and 7 bases from J, the junction kept 1 base outside the gene matches. The CDR3 DNA is TGCGCCAGCAGTGACAGGGGTGAAAAACTGTTTTTT. Protein sequence: CASSDRGEKLFF.

The rearrangement joins TRBV2 to TRBJ2-2; TRBD1 matches 9 bases. The CDR3 sequence is 15 residues long. The junction had 3 bases not matched to a gene; V was cut back by 4 bases and J by 3 bases. Looked up from germline, CDR1 is SNHLY and CDR2 is FYNNEI. The CDR3, as DNA: TGTGCCAGCAGTGGCGGGACAGGGCACACCGGGGAGCTGTTTTTT. Translation gives CASSGGTGHTGELFF.

The chain links TRBV14 to TRBJ2-1; TRBD1 is a possible D gene (5 bases). Per germline, CDR1 SGHDN and CDR2 FVKESK. The CDR3 is made up of 13 amino acids. The ends were cut back, 0 bases at V and 9 bases at J, with 9 bases in the middle. The CDR3 reads CASSQDWGSEQFF. The CDR3 nucleotides are TGTGCCAGCAGCCAAGATTGGGGCAGTGAGCAGTTCTTC.

This chain uses TRBV15 with TRBJ2-5, with TRBD2 as a possible D gene (5 bases). The CDR3 length is 14 residues. In germline, CDR1 is LNHNV, CDR2 YYDKDF (reference sequence). V lost 1 base, J lost 4 bases, and 10 bases lay in between. The CDR3 loop reads CATSRVGERETQYF. For the CDR3, the DNA is TGTGCCACCAGCAGAGTCGGGGAGAGAGAGACCCAGTACTTC.

The V call is TRBV5-1, the J call TRBJ2-7, with D possibly being TRBD2 (6 bases). CDR1 is SGHRS, CDR2 YFSETQ, per germline. There are 15 residues in the CDR3. V dropped 0 bases and J dropped 11 bases, with 21 bases sitting between them. As DNA, the CDR3 is TGCGCCAGCAGCTTGGGGGGGGATATGGGCCCACGGGAGTACTTC. Protein: CASSLGGDMGPREYF.

V is TRBV18 and J is TRBJ2-7; a weak D match, TRBD2 (6 bases). The CDR3 runs to 14 residues. From germline, CDR1 is KGHSH and CDR2 LQKENI. V lost 5 bases and J 0 bases, leaving 11 bases between the germline ends. The CDR3 sequence is CASSSAGSSYEQYF. The CDR3, as DNA: TGTGCCAGCTCATCGGCCGGGAGCTCCTACGAGCAGTACTTC.

This chain uses TRBV4-2 with TRBJ2-2; 12 bases are shared with TRBD2. Germline trimming cut 0 bases from V and 7 bases from J; bases unmatched to any gene: 0. The CDR3 is 15 amino acids. Germline CDR1 is LGHNA and CDR2 is YNFKEQ. In DNA form, the CDR3 reads TGTGCCAGCAGCCAAGAACTAGCGGGGGGCGGGGAGCTGTTTTTT. Translating it yields CASSQELAGGGELFF.

The V gene is TRBV16, the J gene TRBJ2-2; perhaps TRBD2 as D (5 bases). V lost 3 bases, J lost 6 bases, and 8 bases lay in between. This CDR3 region has 13 residues. Germline lookup yields CDR1 KGHSY and CDR2 FQNENV. This chain's CDR3 is CASSHRDAGELFF. The CDR3 region has the DNA TGTGCCAGCAGCCATCGGGATGCCGGGGAGCTGTTTTTT.

The genes are TRBV28 and TRBJ2-3; TRBD2 aligns across 8 bases. Looked up from germline, CDR1 is MDHEN and CDR2 is SYDVKM. V shed 6 bases and J 3 bases; nucleotides not matched to a gene: 8. The CDR3 loop spans 15 amino acids. DNA of the CDR3: TGTGCCAGCAGCTCCCCCGGCGGGAGGACAGATACGCAGTATTTT. Residues: CASSSPGGRTDTQYF.